This T cell receptor beta chain was captured in a study of post-analysis software for immune sequencing data. Carried by the TCR beta cDNA libraries were unique molecular identifiers. Via MiXCR, TCRdb re-called the PCR reads, giving one row per CDR3 protein. This sample yields fewer than 550,000 distinct CDR3 sequences, of which around a third are seen a single time; under 7% belongs to the top ten. With respect to this clonotype: Its antigen is still unknown.

The study, taken as a whole, reports: Controls had significantly higher normalized Chao1 diversity than multiple sclerosis patients.

Source material: blood. This TCR was sampled from a girl aged 2-17 years with multiple sclerosis.

The CDR3 DNA is TGTGCCAGCAGTCGCCGGGACAGGGTCTATGGCTACACCTTC. This sequence encodes CASSRRDRVYGYTF. V and J are TRBV27 and TRBJ1-2; 9 bases are shared with TRBD1. V shed 5 bases, J shed 4 bases, and the junction held 5 bases outside the gene matches. Germline lookup yields CDR1 MNHEY and CDR2 SMNVEV (reference sequence). This CDR3 comprises 14 residues.